The 28 T cell receptor beta chains given below trace back to one sample, sequenced in a study of neurological immune-mediated disorders. The time point: technical triplicate 2. TCRdb used MiXCR to reprocess the 5' RACE reads, holding one entry per CDR3 protein. Of about 59,000 distinct CDR3 sequences detected, about 24% appear once; the ten largest clones hold over 4.5%. The sample taken for sequencing was PBMCs. All receptors derive from a man between 60 and 75 years old with HTLV-1-associated myelopathy (HAM/TSP).

Many counts were recorded for this clonotype. This sequence joins TRBV6-2 or TRBV6-3 and TRBJ2-2, with D unresolved. CDR3 size: 13 residues. Trimming left V 0 bases short and J 9 bases short, with 8 bases between. Per germline, CDR1 MNHEY and CDR2 SVGEGT. The CDR3 spells CASSYSVNRELFF. The CDR3 DNA follows: TGTGCCAGCAGTTACTCTGTGAACCGGGAGCTGTTTTTT.

Ten or more counts support this clonotype. This CDR3 is CASSRGTGGADTQYF. CDR3 coding DNA: TGTGCCAGCAGCCGTGGGACAGGGGGCGCGGATACGCAGTATTTT. The V and J genes are TRBV6-5 and TRBJ2-3; 12 bases agree with TRBD1. V dropped 6 bases and J dropped 6; count of bases not matched to a gene: 7. From germline, CDR1 is MNHEY and CDR2 SVGAGI. The CDR3 is made up of 15 amino acids.

This clonotype was seen a handful of times. A much larger clone is a single base away; this may be a read error. The chain uses TRBV6-1 and TRBJ2-3; D ambiguous. The V gene lost 1 base and the J gene lost 8 bases, with 13 bases spanning the gap. Germline CDR1 is MNHNS and CDR2 is SASEGT. CDR3 length: 14 amino acids. DNA for the CDR3: TGTGCCAGCAGTGAAGGGTTAGGGTCAGTTACGCAGTATTTT. Its translation is CASSEGLGSVTQYF.

This chain joins TRBV4-2 and TRBJ2-1; 10 bases are a match to TRBD2. This CDR3 is 16 amino acids long. Germline V lookup: CDR1 LGHNA, CDR2 YNFKEQ. The J segment lost 2 bases and the V segment lost 0 bases, leaving 1 base of the junction unmatched. The DNA for the CDR3 is TGTGCCAGCAGCCAAGAACTAGCGGGAACCTACAATGAGCAGTTCTTC. Its protein product is CASSQELAGTYNEQFF.

This clonotype was seen repeatedly, ten times or more. The chain couples TRBV20-1 to TRBJ2-7, with no clear D. Germline-derived CDR1 and CDR2 are DFQATT and SNEGSKA (reference sequence). The CDR3 has 11 amino acids. Trimming removed 3 bases at V and 4 bases at J, with 7 bases between. The CDR3 coding sequence is TGCAGTGCTAGGCCTAGTTACGAGCAGTACTTC. This gives the protein CSARPSYEQYF.

V gene TRBV5-1 combines with J gene TRBJ2-2, with 10 bases lining up with TRBD2. This CDR3 contains 16 residues. The V segment lost 2 bases and the J segment 1 base; nucleotides outside the gene matches: 2. CDR1 and CDR2 (germline): SGHRS, YFSETQ. The CDR3 spells CASSFGLAVNTGELFF. Here the CDR3 DNA reads TGCGCCAGCAGCTTCGGACTAGCGGTGAACACCGGGGAGCTGTTTTTT.

This clonotype was detected many times. The chain recombines TRBV5-6 with TRBJ2-4; no firm D call. With 1 base removed from V and 1 base from J, the gap between germline ends came to 6 bases. From germline, CDR1 is SGHDT and CDR2 YYEEEE. This CDR3 has 14 residues. CDR3 sequence (DNA): TGTGCCAGCAGCTTGTCTTCGGCCAAAAACATTCAGTACTTC. Protein sequence: CASSLSSAKNIQYF.

This clonotype has at least ten counts. The V call is TRBV3-1, the J call TRBJ2-1; 11 bases fit TRBD2. CDR3 size: 15 residues. The V segment lost 7 bases and the J segment 7 bases; nucleotides outside the gene matches: 9. Looked up from germline, CDR1 is LGHDT and CDR2 is YNNKEL (reference sequence). CDR3 residues: CASTLSSGRRNEQFF. CDR3 nucleotides: TGTGCCAGCACCCTCTCTAGCGGGAGGAGGAATGAGCAGTTCTTC.

This clonotype was detected only once. The chain carries TRBV12-3 or TRBV12-4 and TRBJ1-2; D unresolved. V was pared by 3 bases and J by 9 bases, with 20 bases between. The CDR3 loop spans 15 amino acids. The chain's CDR3 is CASSFSLRFNHCYTF. Written as DNA, the CDR3 is TGTGCCAGCAGTTTTTCCCTGCGTTTTAACCATTGCTACACCTTC.

This clonotype came up many times. The V gene is TRBV7-2, the J gene TRBJ2-7; D is ambiguous. V lost 3 bases, J lost 5 bases, and 26 bases lay in between. Per the germline V gene, CDR1 is SGHTA and CDR2 is FQGNSA. This CDR3 has 18 residues. CDR3 bases: TGTGCCAGCAGCTTCCACCATTCGGCAACACTCGGGTCCAACGAGCAGTACTTC. Protein sequence: CASSFHHSATLGSNEQYF.

At least ten counts were recorded for this clonotype. The chain carries TRBV20-1 and TRBJ2-5; D gene ambiguous. The CDR3 totals 18 residues. Germline loops: CDR1 DFQATT, CDR2 SNEGSKA (reference sequence). Between the trimmed V and J ends, which lost 0 bases and 2 bases, there was a span of 22 bases. The CDR3 loop is CSARDGRSSHQAQETQYF. As DNA, the CDR3 is TGCAGTGCTAGAGATGGCAGGTCCAGCCACCAAGCACAAGAGACCCAGTACTTC.

This clonotype was detected ten times or more. This rearrangement joins TRBV12-3 or TRBV12-4 to TRBJ1-2; D is ambiguous. Trimming took off 3 bases at V and 4 bases at J, with 9 bases between the two ends. CDR3 length equals 13 residues. The CDR3 DNA is TGTGCCAGCAGTTTTTCTGGCTCCTATGGCTACACCTTC. Its translation: CASSFSGSYGYTF.

This clonotype came up many times. This chain connects TRBV20-1 to TRBJ2-1, with TRBD2 as a possible D gene (6 bases). The germline V gene has CDR1 DFQATT and CDR2 SNEGSKA (reference sequence). The CDR3 sequence is 14 residues long. V lost 3 bases and J 0 bases, leaving 9 bases between the germline ends. CDR3 in amino acids: CSARRRDSYNEQFF. CDR3 coding DNA: TGCAGTGCTAGGAGGCGGGACTCCTACAATGAGCAGTTCTTC.

Ten or more counts support this clonotype. The chain is built from TRBV19 and TRBJ2-4; 7 bases line up with TRBD1. The CDR3 runs 13 residues. V shed 5 bases and J 6 bases; nucleotides not matched to a gene: 4. Germline values: CDR1 LNHDA, CDR2 SQIVND (reference sequence). CDR3 DNA sequence: TGTGCCAGTAGTTCAAACAGGGGAAACATTCAGTACTTC. Amino acids: CASSSNRGNIQYF.

There are many counts of this clonotype. V and J are TRBV5-1 and TRBJ2-1; 11 bases line up with TRBD2. The germline V gene encodes CDR1 SGHRS and CDR2 YFSETQ. Losses at the gene ends were 2 bases for V and 5 bases for J; bases not matched to a gene: 3. The CDR3 sequence is 15 residues long. As DNA, the CDR3 is TGCGCCAGCAGCTTAGTGACTAGCGGGAACAATGAGCAGTTCTTC. Protein: CASSLVTSGNNEQFF. Full variable domain (remainder filled in from reference TRBV5-1 and TRBJ2-1): KAGVTQTPRYLIKTRGQQVTLSCSPISGHRSVSWYQQTPGQGLQFLFEYFSETQRNKGNFPGRFSGRQFSNSRSEMNVSTLELGDSALYLCASSLVTSGNNEQFFGPGTRLTVL.

This clonotype is a singleton in its sample. The junction departs from germline at one end; a sequencing error may be responsible. This chain uses TRBV7-3 with TRBJ2-2; 11 nucleotides line up with TRBD1. The germline CDR1 and CDR2 sequences are SGHTA and FQGTGA. There are 15 residues in the CDR3. As DNA, the CDR3 is TGTGTCAGCACCGGACAGGGGGCACCCACCGGGGAGCTGTTTTTT. This sequence encodes CVSTGQGAPTGELFF.

This clonotype was detected many times. The chain combines TRBV29-1 with TRBJ1-5; D is unresolved. V was clipped by 5 bases and J by 0 bases, with 8 bases between them. Germline CDR1 reads SQVTM; CDR2 reads ANQGSEA. CDR3 size: 13 residues. CDR3 coding DNA: TGCAGCGTTAGCCTCGGTAGCAATCAGCCCCAGCATTTT. Translating gives CSVSLGSNQPQHF.

This clonotype was observed at least ten times. V usage is TRBV5-6 and J usage is TRBJ2-1; 7 bases line up with TRBD2. The CDR3 has 16 amino acids. After removal of 2 bases from V and 4 bases from J, the junction contained 9 bases not matched to a gene. Germline V gene data show CDR1 as SGHDT and CDR2 as YYEEEE. The DNA for the CDR3 is TGTGCCAGCAGCTTCCGGAGCGGGGCGGGATACAATGAGCAGTTCTTC. It translates to CASSFRSGAGYNEQFF.

This clonotype has at least ten counts. The chain is built from TRBV18 and TRBJ1-2; no firm D call. This CDR3 comprises 15 residues. The V and J ends lost 1 base and 4 bases respectively, with 13 bases between them. The germline V gene encodes CDR1 KGHSH and CDR2 LQKENI. The CDR3 DNA sequence: TGTGCCAGCTCACCACTGGGAGACTTCTCCTATGGCTACACCTTC. This codes for CASSPLGDFSYGYTF.

Here the CDR3 DNA reads TGCGCCAGCAGCCAAGATGTTGCAGGGGGAGGCAATGAGCAGTTCTTC. Its protein product is CASSQDVAGGGNEQFF. The chain combines TRBV4-1 with TRBJ2-1, with a weak D call TRBD1 (7 bases). The germline V gene encodes CDR1 MGHRA and CDR2 YSYEKL. The V end lost 0 bases, the J end lost 6 bases, and 15 bases lay between the germline ends. The CDR3 is 16 amino acids.

The J gene is TRBJ1-3, the V gene TRBV5-1; D gene uncertain. The CDR3 runs to 15 residues. Trimming cost V 4 bases and J 4 bases, with 15 bases left between them. Germline V gives CDR1 SGHRS, CDR2 YFSETQ. CDR3 region: CASSAGKGNGNTIYF. The CDR3 nucleotides read TGCGCCAGCAGCGCAGGAAAAGGGAACGGAAACACCATATATTTT.

This clonotype has ten or more counts. The V call is TRBV14, the J call TRBJ1-2; no reliable D call. CDR1 and CDR2 (germline): SGHDN, FVKESK. This CDR3 region has 15 residues. The V end lost 4 bases, the J end lost 2 bases, and 14 bases lay between the germline ends. CDR3 residues: CASSRLGRANYGYTF. CDR3 nucleotide sequence: TGTGCCAGCAGCCGACTAGGCCGGGCAAACTATGGCTACACCTTC.

This clonotype was seen a single time. This CDR3 fails to terminate in the conserved phenylalanine or tryptophan, so it likely reflects a read error. The rearrangement links TRBV3-1 to TRBJ1-1, with a tentative D call TRBD1 (6 bases). This CDR3 region has 16 residues. Germline V CDR1 and CDR2: LGHDT, YNNKEL (reference sequence). The chain's CDR3 is CASSRTSWTVSTDAFS. As DNA, the CDR3 is TGTGCCAGCAGCCGAACCTCCTGGACAGTAAGCACTGATGCTTTCTCT.

The table lists this clonotype with many counts. V and J are TRBV5-1 and TRBJ2-3; D unresolved. The CDR3 runs to 17 residues. Trimming shortened V by 2 bases and J by 0 bases, and 16 bases separated the two germline ends. The germline gives CDR1 SGHRS, CDR2 YFSETQ. CDR3 sequence reads: CASSLTEQLPSTDTQYF. The CDR3 coding sequence is TGCGCCAGCAGCTTAACAGAGCAACTACCTAGCACAGATACGCAGTATTTT.

This clonotype has ten or more counts. V and J are TRBV5-1 and TRBJ1-2; tentative D call: TRBD1 (6 bases). Germline-derived CDR1 and CDR2 are SGHRS and YFSETQ. The CDR3 has 13 amino acids. The V end was cut by 4 bases, the J end by 3 bases, with 10 bases between. The CDR3 DNA is TGCGCCAGCAGCCTGGGGGGGCACTATGGCTACACCTTC. Protein: CASSLGGHYGYTF.

Ten or more counts support this clonotype. The rearrangement uses TRBV7-2 and TRBJ1-5, with 8 bases aligning to TRBD1. In germline, CDR1 is SGHTA, CDR2 FQGNSA. With V trimmed by 2 bases and J by 6 bases, 6 bases remained unmatched. The CDR3 extends over 15 amino acids. The CDR3 loop reads CASSLTSGGLQPQHF. The DNA of the CDR3 is TGTGCCAGCAGCTTAACGTCAGGGGGCCTTCAGCCCCAGCATTTT.

In this sample, this clonotype turned up many times. The rearrangement joins TRBV2 to TRBJ1-5, with no clear D. From germline, CDR1 is SNHLY and CDR2 FYNNEI. The germline V and J ends were trimmed by 6 bases and 9 bases, with 15 bases remaining between them. This CDR3 is built from 13 residues. CDR3 coding DNA: TGTGCCAGCAGGGCGGGAACCCGGGGGCCCCAGCATTTT. Encoded protein: CASRAGTRGPQHF.

In its sample, this clonotype was seen many times. The chain is built from TRBV9 and TRBJ2-2, with D maybe TRBD2 (7 bases). The length of the CDR3 is 17 residues. The V gene lost 0 bases and the J gene lost 1 base, with 13 bases spanning the gap. Looked up from germline, CDR1 is SGDLS and CDR2 is YYNGEE. The CDR3 is CASSVGGGGWNTGELFF. The CDR3 nucleotides are TGTGCCAGCAGCGTAGGAGGGGGGGGATGGAACACCGGGGAGCTGTTTTTT.